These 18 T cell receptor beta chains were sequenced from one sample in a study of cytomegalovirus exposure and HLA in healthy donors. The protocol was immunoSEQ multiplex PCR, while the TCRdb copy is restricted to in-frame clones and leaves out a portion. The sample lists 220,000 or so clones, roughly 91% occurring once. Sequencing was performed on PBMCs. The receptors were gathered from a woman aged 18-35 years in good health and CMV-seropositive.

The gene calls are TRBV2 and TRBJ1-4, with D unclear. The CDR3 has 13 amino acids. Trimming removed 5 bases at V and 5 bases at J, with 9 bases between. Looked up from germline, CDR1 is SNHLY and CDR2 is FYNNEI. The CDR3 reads CASSPRPNEKLFF. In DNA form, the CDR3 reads TGTGCCAGCAGTCCTCGTCCGAATGAAAAACTGTTTTTT.

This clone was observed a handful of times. The CDR3 sequence is CASQGLRTDTQYF. In DNA, the CDR3 is TGTGCCAGCCAGGGACTACGCACAGATACGCAGTATTTT. V gene TRBV28 combines with J gene TRBJ2-3; 7 bases agree with TRBD2. This CDR3 is built from 13 residues. Germline V gives CDR1 MDHEN, CDR2 SYDVKM. V trimming: 8 bases; J trimming: 1 base; junction bases outside the gene matches: 3.

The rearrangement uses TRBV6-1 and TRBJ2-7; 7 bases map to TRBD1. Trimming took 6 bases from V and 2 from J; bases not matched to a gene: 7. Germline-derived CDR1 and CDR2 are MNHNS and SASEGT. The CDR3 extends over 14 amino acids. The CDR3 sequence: CASSAYRGPYEQYF. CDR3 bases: TGTGCCAGCAGCGCCTACAGGGGTCCCTACGAGCAGTACTTC.

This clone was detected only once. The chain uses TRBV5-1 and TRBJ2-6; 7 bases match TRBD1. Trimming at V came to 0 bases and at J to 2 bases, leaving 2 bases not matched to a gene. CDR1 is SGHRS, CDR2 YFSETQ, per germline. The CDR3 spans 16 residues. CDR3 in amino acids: CASSLVQGPGANVLTF. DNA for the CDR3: TGCGCCAGCAGCTTGGTACAGGGGCCTGGGGCCAACGTCCTGACTTTC. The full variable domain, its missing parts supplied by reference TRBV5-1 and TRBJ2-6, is KAGVTQTPRYLIKTRGQQVTLSCSPISGHRSVSWYQQTPGQGLQFLFEYFSETQRNKGNFPGRFSGRQFSNSRSEMNVSTLELGDSALYLCASSLVQGPGANVLTFGAGSRLTVL.

In DNA form, the CDR3 reads TGTGCCAGCAGCTTAGGACAGGGGACCGACGAGCAGTACTTC. Encoded protein: CASSLGQGTDEQYF. This sequence joins TRBV7-8 and TRBJ2-7, with 8 bases lining up with TRBD1. Germline V gene data show CDR1 as SGHVS and CDR2 as FQNEAQ. With 1 base clipped from V and 5 bases from J, the junction kept 4 bases outside the gene matches. The CDR3 is 14 residues long.

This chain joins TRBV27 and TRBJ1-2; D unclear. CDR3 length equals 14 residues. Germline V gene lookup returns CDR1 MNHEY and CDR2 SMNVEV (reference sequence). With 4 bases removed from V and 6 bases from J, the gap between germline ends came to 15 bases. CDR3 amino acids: CASSSRSGFNGYTF. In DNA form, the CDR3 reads TGTGCCAGCAGTTCCAGGTCGGGATTTAATGGCTACACCTTC.

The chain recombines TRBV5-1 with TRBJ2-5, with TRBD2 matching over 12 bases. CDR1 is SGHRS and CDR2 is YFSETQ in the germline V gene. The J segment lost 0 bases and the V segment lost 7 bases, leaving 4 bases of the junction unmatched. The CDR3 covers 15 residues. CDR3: CASGTSGRNQETQYF. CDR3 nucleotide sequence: TGCGCCAGCGGTACTAGCGGGAGGAACCAAGAGACCCAGTACTTC.

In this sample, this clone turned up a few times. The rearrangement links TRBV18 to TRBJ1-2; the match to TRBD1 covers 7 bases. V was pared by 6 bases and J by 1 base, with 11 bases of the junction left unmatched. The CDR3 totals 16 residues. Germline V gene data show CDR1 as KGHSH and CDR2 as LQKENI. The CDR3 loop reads CASSRDPGTVNYGYTF. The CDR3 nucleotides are TGTGCCAGCTCCCGCGATCCCGGGACAGTTAACTATGGCTACACCTTC. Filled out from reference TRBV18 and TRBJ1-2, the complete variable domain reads NAGVMQNPRHLVRRRGQEARLRCSPMKGHSHVYWYRQLPEEGLKFMVYLQKENIIDESGMPKERFSAEFPKEGPSILRIQQVVRGDSAAYFCASSRDPGTVNYGYTFGSGTRLTVV.

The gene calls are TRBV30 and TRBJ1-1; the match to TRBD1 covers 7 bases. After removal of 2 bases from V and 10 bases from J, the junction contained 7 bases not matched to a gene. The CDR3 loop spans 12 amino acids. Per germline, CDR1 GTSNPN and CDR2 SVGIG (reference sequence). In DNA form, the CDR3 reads TGTGCCTGGAGTCCTCAGGACAGGAGAGCTTTCTTT. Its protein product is CAWSPQDRRAFF. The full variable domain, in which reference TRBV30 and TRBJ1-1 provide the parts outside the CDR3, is SQTIHQWPATLVQPVGSPLSLECTVEGTSNPNLYWYRQAAGRGLQLLFYSVGIGQISSEVPQNLSASRPQDRQFILSSKKLLLSDSGFYLCAWSPQDRRAFFGQGTRLTVV.

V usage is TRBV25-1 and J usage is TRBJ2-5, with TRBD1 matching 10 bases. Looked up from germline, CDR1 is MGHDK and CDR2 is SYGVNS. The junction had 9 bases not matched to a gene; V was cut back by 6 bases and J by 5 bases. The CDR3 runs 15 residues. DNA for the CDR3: TGTGCCAGCAGGCCGACAGGGGGCATAGGGGAGACCCAGTACTTC. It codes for CASRPTGGIGETQYF.

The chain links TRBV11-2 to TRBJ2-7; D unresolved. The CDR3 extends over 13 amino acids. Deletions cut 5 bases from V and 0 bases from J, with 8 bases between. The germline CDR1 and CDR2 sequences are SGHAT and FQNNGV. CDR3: CASSLGTSYEQYF. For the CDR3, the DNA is TGTGCCAGCAGCCTGGGCACCTCCTACGAGCAGTACTTC.

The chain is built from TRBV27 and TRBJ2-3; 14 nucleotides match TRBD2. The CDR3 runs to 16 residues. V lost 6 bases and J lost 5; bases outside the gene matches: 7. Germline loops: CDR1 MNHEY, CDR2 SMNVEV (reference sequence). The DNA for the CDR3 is TGTGCCAGCAGCCTGGGACTAGCGGGAGTTAGAGATACGCAGTATTTT. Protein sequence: CASSLGLAGVRDTQYF.

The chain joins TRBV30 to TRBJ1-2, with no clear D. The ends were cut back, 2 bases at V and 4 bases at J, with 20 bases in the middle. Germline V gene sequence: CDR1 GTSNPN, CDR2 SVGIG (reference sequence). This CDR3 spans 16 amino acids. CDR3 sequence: CAWSHLTAGLGYGYTF. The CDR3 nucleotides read TGTGCCTGGAGTCATTTAACAGCTGGGCTCGGCTATGGCTACACCTTC.

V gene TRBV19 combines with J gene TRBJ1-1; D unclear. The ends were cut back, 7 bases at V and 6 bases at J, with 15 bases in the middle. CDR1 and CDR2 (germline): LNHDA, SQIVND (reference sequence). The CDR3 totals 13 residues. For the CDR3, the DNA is TGTGCCAGTACCAGACAAAGCATAGCTGAAGCTTTCTTT. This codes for CASTRQSIAEAFF.

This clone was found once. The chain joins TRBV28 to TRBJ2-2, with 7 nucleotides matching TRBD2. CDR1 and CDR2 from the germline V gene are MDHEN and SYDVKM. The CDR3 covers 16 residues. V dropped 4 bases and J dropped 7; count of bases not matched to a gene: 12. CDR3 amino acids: CASSSPGEGRGGELFF. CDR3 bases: TGTGCCAGCAGTTCCCCCGGGGAGGGGAGGGGCGGGGAGCTGTTTTTT.

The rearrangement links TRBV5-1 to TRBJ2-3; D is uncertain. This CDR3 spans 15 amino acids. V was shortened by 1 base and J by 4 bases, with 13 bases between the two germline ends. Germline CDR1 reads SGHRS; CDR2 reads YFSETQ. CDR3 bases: TGCGCCAGCAGCTTGATAGTCGGCCGGGCAGATACGCAGTATTTT. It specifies CASSLIVGRADTQYF.

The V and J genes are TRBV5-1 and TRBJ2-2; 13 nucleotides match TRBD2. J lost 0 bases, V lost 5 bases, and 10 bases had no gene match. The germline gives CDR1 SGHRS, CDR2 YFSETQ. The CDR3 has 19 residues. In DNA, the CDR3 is TGCGCCAGCAGATACGGTGGGGGACTAGCGGGATCGAACACCGGGGAGCTGTTTTTT. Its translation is CASRYGGGLAGSNTGELFF.

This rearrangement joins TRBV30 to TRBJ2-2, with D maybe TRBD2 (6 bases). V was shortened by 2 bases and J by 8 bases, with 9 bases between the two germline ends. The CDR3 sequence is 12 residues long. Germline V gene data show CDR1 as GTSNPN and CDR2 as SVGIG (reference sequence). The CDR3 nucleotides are TGTGCCTGGAGTTTACTAGCTGGGGAGCTGTTTTTT. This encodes CAWSLLAGELFF.